The next 30 T cell receptor beta chains were all read from a single sample in a study of blood T cell repertoires in COVID-19. Clones were sequenced by immunoSEQ multiplex PCR, and TCRdb holds only the in-frame ones, with some missing. The table has about 150,000 clones, 80% to 90% seen once; the top ten hold about 6.5%. Sample: peripheral blood. Receptors were obtained from a man older than 75 with acute or convalescent COVID-19.

This chain uses TRBV3-1 (or the pseudogene TRBV3-2) with TRBJ1-4; no clear D. Germline lookup yields CDR1 LGHDT and CDR2 YNNKEL (reference sequence). The CDR3 contains 14 residues. Trimming left V 6 bases short and J 4 bases short, with 12 bases between. CDR3 in DNA: TGTGCCAGCAGTCTCGGTTCCTTTAATGAAAAACTGTTTTTT. Amino acids: CASSLGSFNEKLFF.

This clone was counted a single time. The rearrangement uses TRBV27 and TRBJ1-6; D call uncertain. From germline, CDR1 is MNHEY and CDR2 SMNVEV (reference sequence). The V gene lost 3 bases and the J gene lost 4 bases, with 7 bases spanning the gap. The CDR3 has 14 residues. The chain's CDR3 is CASSLANYNSPLHF. The CDR3 DNA sequence: TGTGCCAGCAGTTTGGCAAATTATAATTCACCCCTCCACTTT.

The chain recombines TRBV3-1 (or the pseudogene TRBV3-2) with TRBJ2-7; D perhaps matches TRBD1 (7 bases). With 8 bases removed from V and 6 bases from J, the gap between germline ends came to 14 bases. This CDR3 spans 12 amino acids. Looked up from germline, CDR1 is LGHDT and CDR2 is YNNKEL (reference sequence). CDR3 amino acids: CASLGGGREQYF. Written as DNA, the CDR3 is TGTGCCAGCCTCGGAGGGGGCCGCGAGCAGTACTTC.

V gene TRBV6-1 combines with J gene TRBJ1-4; 9 bases are a match to TRBD1. The trim removed 1 base at V and 2 bases at J, leaving 2 bases unmatched. This CDR3 spans 16 amino acids. The V gene's germline CDR1 is MNHNS and CDR2 SASEGT. This CDR3 is CASSEGTGVTNEKLFF. CDR3 bases: TGTGCCAGCAGTGAAGGGACAGGGGTCACTAATGAAAAACTGTTTTTT.

The genes are TRBV7-8 and TRBJ2-1; 7 positions agree with TRBD1. CDR1 and CDR2 from the germline V gene are SGHVS and FQNEAQ. This CDR3 has 13 amino acids. Trimming cost V 4 bases and J 3 bases; bases outside gene matches: 0. The CDR3, as DNA: TGTGCCAGCAGCTGGGACAGCTACAATGAGCAGTTCTTC. Protein: CASSWDSYNEQFF.

The chain uses TRBV20-1 and TRBJ2-7; 12 positions match TRBD2. V dropped 3 bases and J dropped 5; count of bases not matched to a gene: 11. This CDR3 is 16 amino acids long. CDR1 and CDR2 (germline): DFQATT, SNEGSKA (reference sequence). DNA of the CDR3: TGCAGTGCTAGTGGGCTAGCGGGAGGGGGTTCCGACGAGCAGTACTTC. Its translation is CSASGLAGGGSDEQYF.

This chain connects TRBV2 to TRBJ1-2; no clear D gene. Between the trimmed V and J ends, which lost 8 bases and 4 bases, there was a span of 14 bases. This CDR3 is built from 13 residues. Germline lookup yields CDR1 SNHLY and CDR2 FYNNEI. Written as DNA, the CDR3 is TGTGCCAGCCTCATAACAGACGGCTATGGCTACACCTTC. Translation: CASLITDGYGYTF.

This chain links TRBV6-5 with TRBJ1-6; 9 nucleotides align to TRBD1. This CDR3 has 14 amino acids. CDR1 MNHEY and CDR2 SVGAGI come from the germline V gene. The CDR3 spells CGTGVTSYNSPLHF. CDR3 DNA sequence: TGTGGGACAGGGGTGACCTCCTATAATTCACCCCTCCACTTT.

This clone was recorded only once. The rearrangement links TRBV6-5 to TRBJ2-7; 10 nucleotides line up with TRBD2. The V segment lost 4 bases and the J segment 4 bases; nucleotides outside the gene matches: 4. The CDR3 length is 14 residues. Germline CDR1 is MNHEY and CDR2 is SVGAGI. The CDR3 loop reads CASSSTSGMYEQYF. DNA of the CDR3: TGTGCCAGCAGTTCCACTAGCGGGATGTACGAGCAGTACTTC.

This clone appeared once. V is TRBV5-6 and J is TRBJ2-4, with 13 bases aligning to TRBD2. There are 18 residues in the CDR3. With V trimmed by 4 bases and J by 1 base, 8 bases remained unmatched. Germline lookup yields CDR1 SGHDT and CDR2 YYEEEE. The CDR3 nucleotides are TGTGCCAGCAGCCTGTGGGGGACTAGCGGGATGGCCAAAAACATTCAGTACTTC. It translates to CASSLWGTSGMAKNIQYF.

The chain employs TRBV5-1 and TRBJ1-5; D possibly corresponds to TRBD1 (6 bases). CDR1 and CDR2 from the germline V gene are SGHRS and YFSETQ. The CDR3 length is 16 residues. With 5 bases removed from V and 0 bases from J, the gap between germline ends came to 15 bases. The CDR3 nucleotides read TGCGCCAGCAGAGGGGGATTAGGAGATAGCAATCAGCCCCAGCATTTT. It codes for CASRGGLGDSNQPQHF.

This chain connects TRBV5-6 to TRBJ2-5, with TRBD2 identical over 11 bases. There are 16 residues in the CDR3. CDR1 is SGHDT, CDR2 YYEEEE, per germline. The V segment lost 0 bases and the J segment 2 bases; nucleotides outside the gene matches: 3. The CDR3 region has the DNA TGTGCCAGCAGCTTGGTGGGACTAGCGGTTCAAGAGACCCAGTACTTC. This translates into CASSLVGLAVQETQYF.

The chain employs TRBV14 and TRBJ1-2; possibly TRBD1 for D (6 bases). The V gene lost 4 bases and the J gene lost 3 bases, with 9 bases spanning the gap. CDR1 and CDR2 (germline): SGHDN, FVKESK. This CDR3 spans 13 amino acids. CDR3 coding DNA: TGTGCCAGCAGCCGAACAGGGTACTATGGCTACACCTTC. Amino acid sequence: CASSRTGYYGYTF.

The chain joins TRBV2 to TRBJ2-7; TRBD1 agrees at 9 bases. Germline V gene lookup returns CDR1 SNHLY and CDR2 FYNNEI. The CDR3 is made up of 13 amino acids. V trimming: 7 bases; J trimming: 2 bases; junction bases outside the gene matches: 3. CDR3 sequence (DNA): TGTGCCAGCACAGGACAGGGGCCCTACGAGCAGTACTTC. It is translated as CASTGQGPYEQYF.

The V gene is TRBV5-1, the J gene TRBJ2-1; TRBD2 might be the D (5 bases). The CDR3 runs 17 residues. Germline lookup yields CDR1 SGHRS and CDR2 YFSETQ. V lost 3 bases, J lost 4 bases, and 20 bases lay in between. CDR3 nucleotides: TGCGCCAGCAGCTCGGCACTAGGGTCGGTACTTTACAATGAGCAGTTCTTC. This translates into CASSSALGSVLYNEQFF.

CDR3 DNA: TGTGCCAGCAGTTTGCAGGGATCCAATGGCTACACCTTC. Translation gives CASSLQGSNGYTF. The chain recombines TRBV28 with TRBJ1-2, with a weak D call TRBD1 (5 bases). The CDR3 length is 13 residues. Germline CDR1 reads MDHEN; CDR2 reads SYDVKM. Trimming pared 3 bases from V and 6 bases from J, leaving 11 bases between.

The chain links TRBV6-5 to TRBJ1-4; no clear D. The CDR3 is made up of 14 amino acids. With 5 bases removed from V and 0 bases from J, the gap between germline ends came to 7 bases. Germline assignment: CDR1 MNHEY and CDR2 SVGAGI. Here the CDR3 DNA reads TGTGCCAGCAGTCCCGTCCCAACTAATGAAAAACTGTTTTTT. Protein sequence: CASSPVPTNEKLFF.

This clone was detected only a few times. This rearrangement joins TRBV7-2 to TRBJ1-1; D is ambiguous. V gave up 1 base and J gave up 1 base, with 4 bases separating them. Germline V gives CDR1 SGHTA, CDR2 FQGNSA. The CDR3 loop spans 13 amino acids. The CDR3 sequence: CASSLGENTEAFF. The CDR3 DNA is TGTGCCAGCAGCTTAGGAGAGAACACTGAAGCTTTCTTT.

The CDR3: CASRRSTGTRSPLHF. The DNA for the CDR3 is TGTGCCAGCAGACGATCGACAGGGACGAGGTCACCCCTCCACTTT. The rearrangement joins TRBV6-5 to TRBJ1-6; 7 bases line up with TRBD1. Per germline, CDR1 MNHEY and CDR2 SVGAGI. The CDR3 loop spans 15 amino acids. V lost 6 bases, J lost 10 bases, and 12 bases stayed unmatched.

This chain links TRBV28 with TRBJ1-4; 7 bases match TRBD1. This CDR3 spans 15 amino acids. From germline, CDR1 is MDHEN and CDR2 SYDVKM. V was pared by 6 bases and J by 10 bases, with 14 bases of the junction left unmatched. DNA for the CDR3: TGTGCCAGCAGCAATCCGGGACAGCTGGAGGGAAAACTGTTTTTT. Translated: CASSNPGQLEGKLFF.

The genes are TRBV5-1 and TRBJ2-5, with a tentative D call TRBD1 (6 bases). This CDR3 contains 14 residues. Germline V CDR1 and CDR2: SGHRS, YFSETQ. V was trimmed by 4 bases and J by 1 base, leaving 11 bases between them. The CDR3 loop is CASSPDRVQETQYF. DNA of the CDR3: TGCGCCAGCAGCCCGGACAGAGTCCAAGAGACCCAGTACTTC.

V and J are TRBV6-6 and TRBJ1-5, with TRBD1 matching over 7 bases. Germline CDR1 and CDR2: MNHNY and SVGAGI (reference sequence). The CDR3 has 15 amino acids. After removal of 4 bases from V and 9 bases from J, the junction contained 12 bases not matched to a gene. CDR3 residues: CASSFPGTAWSPQHF. Here the CDR3 DNA reads TGTGCCAGCAGTTTCCCCGGGACAGCATGGTCGCCCCAGCATTTT.

Notes on this clone: Within the sample, other DNA sequences also encode this same CDR3. V is TRBV18 and J is TRBJ2-2, with D hard to call. This CDR3 is built from 13 residues. Deletions cut 3 bases from V and 4 bases from J, with 6 bases between. Germline CDR1 is KGHSH and CDR2 is LQKENI. The CDR3 is CASSPSGTGELFF. The CDR3 DNA is TGTGCCAGCTCACCCTCGGGCACCGGGGAGCTGTTTTTT.

This chain uses TRBV6-1 with TRBJ2-1; 11 nucleotides match TRBD2. Germline CDR1 and CDR2: MNHNS and SASEGT. The CDR3 runs to 19 residues. V was clipped by 0 bases and J by 9 bases; unmatched bases: 16. The CDR3 is CASSEARLAGGGKIGEQFF. CDR3 coding DNA: TGTGCCAGCAGTGAAGCGAGGCTAGCGGGAGGTGGTAAGATAGGTGAGCAGTTCTTC.

This chain connects TRBV6-1 to TRBJ1-1; no clear D gene. V was cut by 2 bases and J by 5 bases, with 6 bases left in between. The germline V gene has CDR1 MNHNS and CDR2 SASEGT. This CDR3 is built from 12 residues. CDR3 in amino acids: CASSESVTEAFF. In DNA, the CDR3 is TGTGCCAGCAGTGAATCTGTGACTGAAGCTTTCTTT.

CDR3 protein: CATSRDRTAYEQYF. CDR3 sequence (DNA): TGTGCCACCAGCAGAGATAGGACAGCCTACGAGCAGTACTTC. The gene calls are TRBV15 and TRBJ2-7; a weak D match, TRBD1 (6 bases). The CDR3 totals 14 residues. V was trimmed by 0 bases and J by 2 bases, leaving 8 bases between them. CDR1 is LNHNV and CDR2 is YYDKDF in the germline V gene (reference sequence). Filled out from reference TRBV15 and TRBJ2-7, the complete variable domain reads DAMVIQNPRYQVTQFGKPVTLSCSQTLNHNVMYWYQQKSSQAPKLLFHYYDKDFNNEADTPDNFQSRRPNTSFCFLDIRSPGLGDTAMYLCATSRDRTAYEQYFGPGTRLTVT.

The chain employs TRBV28 and TRBJ2-5; tentatively, D is TRBD2 (5 bases). This CDR3 spans 12 amino acids. From germline, CDR1 is MDHEN and CDR2 SYDVKM. Trimming cost V 3 bases and J 7 bases, with 9 bases left between them. The CDR3 DNA is TGTGCCAGCAGTTTTGCTGCGGGGACCCAGTACTTC. It encodes CASSFAAGTQYF.

The rearrangement links TRBV30 to TRBJ1-3; 7 bases align to TRBD1. CDR3 length: 17 amino acids. Germline V CDR1 and CDR2: GTSNPN, SVGIG (reference sequence). J lost 4 bases, V lost 4 bases, and 16 bases had no gene match. DNA of the CDR3: TGTGCCTGGACCAAAGGGGGCAGGGGGTACGGAGGAAACACCATATATTTT. Its protein product is CAWTKGGRGYGGNTIYF.

The chain is built from TRBV4-1 and TRBJ1-2; TRBD1 aligns across 9 bases. V lost 4 bases, J lost 8 bases, and 11 bases stayed unmatched. Germline CDR1 is MGHRA and CDR2 is YSYEKL. The CDR3 sequence is 15 residues long. CDR3 in DNA: TGCGCCAGCAGCCTCACAACCGGGACAGGGTTCGGCTACACCTTC. Protein sequence: CASSLTTGTGFGYTF.

Only a few counts were recorded for this clone. The chain is built from TRBV5-1 and TRBJ1-1, with D unclear. The CDR3 extends over 13 amino acids. The V gene's germline CDR1 is SGHRS and CDR2 YFSETQ. Trimming shortened V by 0 bases and J by 5 bases, and 8 bases separated the two germline ends. CDR3: CASSLGTGTEAFF. The CDR3 DNA reads TGCGCCAGCAGCTTGGGGACGGGAACTGAAGCTTTCTTT.